A single sample gave rise to the 10 T cell receptor beta chains below, sequenced in a study of CD8+CD57+ T cells in acquired aplastic anemia. Researchers used genomic DNA as the template to profile TCR beta VDJ and CDR3. TCRdb itself ran the reads through MiXCR, one entry per CDR3 protein. This repertoire shows some 200,000 distinct CDR3 sequences, approximately 60% found once; its top ten account for 25% to 30%. Specimen: sorted CD4+, CD8+, or CD8+CD57+ T cells (not recorded which) from PBMCs. The receptors derive from a human donor in good health.

V and J are TRBV7-9 and TRBJ2-6, with D unresolved. CDR1 is SEHNR, CDR2 FQNEAQ, per germline (reference sequence). Between the trimmed V and J ends, which lost 2 bases and 4 bases, there was a span of 6 bases. This CDR3 has 14 amino acids. CDR3 nucleotides: TGTGCCAGCAGCTTAACAGTGGGGGCCAACGTCCTGACTTTC. Translation gives CASSLTVGANVLTF.

Only a few counts were recorded for this clonotype. The chain has TRBV20-1 and TRBJ1-1, with 8 bases matching TRBD1. V shed 5 bases, J shed 0 bases, and the junction held 2 bases outside the gene matches. This CDR3 has 13 amino acids. Germline V CDR1 and CDR2: DFQATT, SNEGSKA (reference sequence). CDR3 nucleotide sequence: TGCAGTGCTCCAGGGGGCCTGAACACTGAAGCTTTCTTT. It is translated as CSAPGGLNTEAFF.

With respect to this clonotype: A much bigger clone sits one base away, suggesting this may be a read error. The chain carries TRBV9 and TRBJ2-2; perhaps TRBD1 as D (6 bases). Germline loops: CDR1 SGDLS, CDR2 YYNGEE. The CDR3 is 17 amino acids. The CDR3 nucleotides are TGCGCCAGCAGCTTGGAATCCTCGGGACAAAACACCGGGGAGATGTTTTTT. This translates into CASSLESSGQNTGEMFF. Looking up the rest from reference TRBV9 and TRBJ2-2 gives the full variable domain: DSGVTQTPKHLITATGQRVTLRCSPRSGDLSVYWYQQSLDQGLQFLIQYYNGEERAKGNILERFSAQQFPDLHSELNLSSLELGDSALYFCASSLESSGQNTGEMFFGEGSRLTVL.

This clonotype occurred many times. The chain has TRBV20-1 and TRBJ1-1; perhaps TRBD1 as D (6 bases). V dropped 3 bases and J dropped 10 bases, with 18 bases sitting between them. CDR3 length equals 13 residues. Per germline, CDR1 DFQATT and CDR2 SNEGSKA (reference sequence). This chain's CDR3 is CSARDSGGLGAFF. CDR3 coding DNA: TGCAGTGCTAGGGACAGTGGAGGTTTAGGAGCTTTCTTT.

J is TRBJ1-4 and V is TRBV5-1; D unresolved. The CDR3 runs to 14 residues. The ends were cut back, 0 bases at V and 0 bases at J, with 3 bases in the middle. Germline V CDR1 and CDR2: SGHRS, YFSETQ. The DNA for the CDR3 is TGCGCCAGCAGCTTGGATACAACTAATGAAAAACTGTTTTTT. It specifies CASSLDTTNEKLFF. Combining the CDR3 with reference TRBV5-1 and TRBJ1-4 gives the whole variable domain KAGVTQTPRYLIKTRGQQVTLSCSPISGHRSVSWYQQTPGQGLQFLFEYFSETQRNKGNFPGRFSGRQFSNSRSEMNVSTLELGDSALYLCASSLDTTNEKLFFGSGTQLSVL.

The chain has TRBV6-5 and TRBJ2-5, with 9 bases fitting TRBD1. The CDR3 has 18 amino acids. J lost 5 bases, V lost 7 bases, and 20 bases had no gene match. Germline V CDR1 and CDR2: MNHEY, SVGAGI. In nucleotides, the CDR3 is TGTGCCAGCACCCTATCCAGGGTGACGGGACAGGGAGGCGAGACCCAGTACTTC. Translating it yields CASTLSRVTGQGGETQYF.

This clonotype was recorded many times. The chain has TRBV28 and TRBJ1-2; possibly TRBD1 for D (6 bases). V gave up 5 bases and J gave up 4 bases, with 14 bases separating them. This CDR3 comprises 14 residues. CDR1 is MDHEN, CDR2 SYDVKM, per germline. For the CDR3, the DNA is TGTGCCAGCAGTCCAAGGGACATGGGCTATGGCTACACCTTC. Amino acids: CASSPRDMGYGYTF.

The V gene is TRBV15, the J gene TRBJ2-3, with 8 bases matching TRBD1. The CDR3 runs to 15 residues. Germline values: CDR1 LNHNV, CDR2 YYDKDF (reference sequence). After removal of 4 bases from V and 3 bases from J, the junction contained 6 bases not matched to a gene. The CDR3 DNA follows: TGTGCCACCAGCACAACAGGGGGTGGGACAGATACGCAGTATTTT. Translation: CATSTTGGGTDTQYF. The complete variable domain, with remaining parts taken from reference TRBV15 and TRBJ2-3, reads DAMVIQNPRYQVTQFGKPVTLSCSQTLNHNVMYWYQQKSSQAPKLLFHYYDKDFNNEADTPDNFQSRRPNTSFCFLDIRSPGLGDTAMYLCATSTTGGGTDTQYFGPGTRLTVL.

In regard to this clonotype: Since the CDR3 does not end with the conserved phenylalanine or tryptophan, this likely comes from a read error. The chain employs TRBV10-3 and TRBJ2-2, with 8 positions matching TRBD2. V dropped 1 base and J dropped 6; count of bases not matched to a gene: 7. Germline V gene lookup returns CDR1 ENHRY and CDR2 SYGVKD. The CDR3 loop spans 16 amino acids. The CDR3 spells CAISEFPGGPSGELFS. CDR3 coding DNA: TGTGCCATCAGTGAGTTCCCGGGAGGGCCTTCCGGGGAGCTGTTTTCT.

This rearrangement joins TRBV24-1 to TRBJ2-3, with 10 bases lining up with TRBD2. Trimming removed 8 bases from V and 4 bases from J; junction bases left unmatched: 8. This CDR3 spans 15 amino acids. Looked up from germline, CDR1 is KGHDR and CDR2 is SFDVKD. The CDR3 protein is CATNVAGGGPDTQYF. The CDR3 bases are TGTGCCACCAATGTAGCGGGGGGCGGACCAGATACGCAGTATTTT.